This T cell receptor beta chain was identified during a study of blood T cell repertoires in COVID-19. Profiling relied on immunoSEQ multiplex PCR, and the TCRdb table lists in-frame clones only, not all of them. The data show roughly 100,000 clones, approximately 78% seen once. The CDR3 is 15 residues long. Germline V gene sequence: CDR1 MDHEN, CDR2 SYDVKM. Trimming pared 5 bases from V and 1 base from J, leaving 14 bases between. This sequence was found in an elderly woman with acute or convalescent COVID-19. The rearrangement joins TRBV28 to TRBJ1-1, with D possibly being TRBD1 (5 bases). Sequenced sample: peripheral blood. CDR3 sequence (DNA): TGTGCCAGCAGTCTCGGAGGGGAGGGGAACACTGAAGCTTTCTTT. This gives the protein CASSLGGEGNTEAFF.